This T cell receptor (beta chain) was sequenced for a study of response to subunit inactivated influenza vaccine. TCRdb ran MiXCR on the RT-PCR reads and lists one entry per CDR3 protein. In the table there are 250,000 to 350,000 distinct CDR3 sequences, about 20% of which are singletons. In its sample, this clonotype was seen a few times. This may arise from a read error, as a much more abundant clone is one base away. This CDR3 comprises 14 residues. Germline V gene sequence: CDR1 SQVTM, CDR2 ANQGSEA. The clonotype was recovered from a man in his fifties or sixties who received an inactivated influenza vaccine. The material was PBMCs from blood, obtained 21 months after vaccination. The V and J genes are TRBV29-1 and TRBJ1-3; 7 nucleotides align to TRBD1. The CDR3 is CSVGETGRGNTVYF. CDR3 coding DNA: TGCAGCGTTGGAGAGACAGGGCGAGGAAACACCGTATATTTT.